This T cell receptor beta chain appears in the sequencing data of a study of T-cell reconstitution after alpha-beta-depleted transplantation in children. Preparation of the TCRbeta library used unique molecular identifiers. MiXCR, run by TCRdb on the PCR reads, gives a single entry per CDR3 protein. Found here are about 90,000 distinct CDR3 sequences, roughly 8.3% of them singletons; the top ten hold 5.5% to 8%. This clonotype has a count of ten or more. The CDR3 sequence is 17 residues long. V shed 5 bases, J shed 3 bases, and the junction held 17 bases outside the gene matches. Germline CDR1 is DFQATT and CDR2 is SNEGSKA (reference sequence).

This chain uses TRBV20-1 with TRBJ2-3, with 7 nucleotides matching TRBD2. This receptor was identified in a human donor who donated a stem cell graft to a child with congenital amegakaryocytic thrombocytopenia. Sequenced here: PBMCs from the stem cell graft donor, sampled from the stem cell graft. CDR3 DNA sequence: TGCAGTGCTGGGGGGAGACCTACGGGAGGCGGGACAGATACGCAGTATTTT. Its protein is CSAGGRPTGGGTDTQYF.